These T cell receptor beta chains were read from a single sample in a study of metastatic and nonmetastatic thyroid tumors. TCRdb re-called clones from the PCR reads using MiXCR. Here the sample spans over 55,000 clones, 25% to 30% being singletons. The sequenced sample was blood. These receptors all come from a female donor with papillary thyroid cancer or a benign thyroid nodule (not recorded which). Some clones in this sample may be carry-over from other donors' samples. Both conserved end residues are part of each CDR3. A D gene is named only where the DNA matches it firmly. The size entry is marked missing in some rows and otherwise reads once, few, many or a size class.

TRBD2,TRBJ2-7,NA,TRBV6-1,CASWEGLLRYEQYF,TGTGCCAGCTGGGAGGGACTCCTCAGGTACGAGCAGTACTTC
TRBD2,TRBJ2-7,few,TRBV28,CASASRLAGCYEQYF,TGTGCCAGCGCTTCCCGGCTAGCGGGATGCTACGAGCAGTACTTC
TRBD1,TRBJ2-6,few,TRBV4-1,CASSQVTGGTGANVLTF,TGCGCCAGCAGCCAAGTGACAGGGGGCACTGGGGCCAACGTCCTGACTTTC
NA,TRBJ1-2,NA,TRBV7-9,CASSLRETNYGYTF,TGTGCCAGCAGCTTAAGGGAGACCAACTATGGCTACACCTTC
NA,TRBJ1-2,few,TRBV6-1,CASSVDRSYGYTF,TGTGCCAGCAGTGTGGACAGAAGCTATGGCTACACCTTC
NA,TRBJ2-7,NA,TRBV20-1,CSARGREDYEQYF,TGCAGTGCTAGAGGGCGGGAAGACTACGAGCAGTACTTC
NA,TRBJ1-2,NA,TRBV30,CAWDAGDGLGGDGYTF,TGTGCCTGGGATGCCGGGGACGGACTAGGGGGGGATGGCTACACCTTC
NA,TRBJ2-1,NA,TRBV6-2/TRBV6-3,CASSFTGASYNEQFF,TGTGCCAGCAGTTTCACGGGGGCTTCCTACAATGAGCAGTTCTTC
TRBD1,TRBJ2-1,few,TRBV6-1,CASSGWGQNNEQFF,TGTGCCAGCAGTGGCTGGGGACAGAACAATGAGCAGTTCTTC
NA,TRBJ2-1,NA,TRBV9,CASSVGGSAGSYNEQFF,TGTGCCAGCAGCGTAGGGGGATCGGCGGGATCCTACAATGAGCAGTTCTTC
NA,TRBJ1-2,NA,TRBV6-1,CASTLGEAGDSYGYTF,TGTGCCAGCACCCTAGGGGAGGCAGGCGATTCCTATGGCTACACCTTC
NA,TRBJ2-7,many,TRBV20-1,CSARAWGYHEQYF,TGCAGTGCTAGGGCCTGGGGCTACCACGAGCAGTACTTC
TRBD2,TRBJ2-1,medium-sized,TRBV10-3,CAISESTAGKYNEQFF,TGTGCCATCAGTGAGTCAACAGCGGGAAAATACAATGAGCAGTTCTTC
TRBD1,TRBJ1-1,NA,TRBV20-1,CSARPGGDTEAFF,TGCAGTGCTAGACCAGGGGGGGACACTGAAGCTTTCTTT
NA,TRBJ1-4,many,TRBV27,CASSLFQRADLEKLFF,TGTGCCAGCAGTTTATTCCAACGGGCAGACTTAGAAAAACTGTTTTTT
TRBD1,TRBJ2-7,NA,TRBV25-1,CASSGGGFHEQYF,TGTGCCAGCAGTGGAGGGGGCTTCCACGAGCAGTACTTC
TRBD2,TRBJ2-3,NA,TRBV9,CADQLGGVTDTQYF,TGTGCCGACCAACTCGGGGGGGTAACAGATACGCAGTATTTT
NA,TRBJ1-2,NA,TRBV20-1,CSASTRVVPHGYTF,TGCAGTGCTTCCACCAGGGTAGTCCCTCATGGCTACACCTTC
TRBD2,TRBJ2-7,few,TRBV10-3,CAISGTSGGYEQYF,TGTGCCATCAGTGGGACTAGCGGGGGGTACGAGCAGTACTTC
NA,TRBJ2-5,NA,TRBV20-1,CSASGSGQETQYF,TGCAGTGCTAGCGGGAGTGGACAAGAGACCCAGTACTTC
NA,TRBJ1-1,few,TRBV6-5,CASSYSRPGHLNTEAFF,TGTGCCAGCAGTTACTCGAGGCCGGGACACTTGAACACTGAAGCTTTCTTT
TRBD1,TRBJ2-7,NA,TRBV20-1,CSARDGQGVFGEQYF,TGCAGTGCGAGGGATGGACAGGGTGTTTTTGGCGAGCAGTACTTC
TRBD2,TRBJ2-1,medium-sized,TRBV6-2/TRBV6-3,CASSLAGGPNEQFF,TGTGCCAGCAGTCTTGCGGGAGGACCCAATGAGCAGTTCTTC
TRBD1,TRBJ1-1,few,TRBV6-1,CASSEPGQGGTEAFF,TGTGCCAGCAGTGAGCCGGGACAGGGGGGGACTGAAGCTTTCTTT
TRBD2,TRBJ2-1,few,TRBV6-1,CASRGLGTSGRSEQFF,TGTGCCAGCAGGGGCTTAGGGACTAGCGGGAGGAGTGAGCAGTTCTTC
TRBD2,TRBJ2-7,NA,TRBV27,CASSYSKISGRVYEQYF,TGTGCCAGCAGTTACAGCAAAATTAGCGGGAGGGTCTACGAGCAGTACTTC
NA,TRBJ2-3,many,TRBV20-1,CSASARAPGGDTQYF,TGCAGTGCTAGCGCCCGGGCCCCCGGGGGAGATACGCAGTATTTT
NA,TRBJ2-2,once,TRBV11-3,CASSAYRDTGELFF,TGTGCCAGCAGCGCCTACAGAGACACCGGGGAGCTATTTTTT
TRBD2,TRBJ2-5,NA,TRBV12-3/TRBV12-4,CASSRTGTSGGARETQYF,TGTGCCAGCAGTCGAACCGGGACTAGCGGGGGGGCTAGGGAGACCCAGTACTTC
NA,TRBJ2-3,few,TRBV6-1,CASSRAFGERDTQYF,TGTGCCAGCAGCCGGGCTTTCGGTGAAAGAGATACGCAGTATTTT